These T cell receptor beta chains were read from a single sample in a study of vaccination effects on CD4 cells after COVID-19. Generated by immunoSEQ multiplex PCR, the TCRdb table keeps only in-frame clones and is missing some. The data hold 35,000 to 40,000 clones, with roughly 80% observed a single time. No antigen has been identified for these receptors. The sample here was CD4+ T cells from PBMCs cultured without peptide, taken before COVID-19 vaccination. The receptors here all came from a human donor who received a COVID-19 vaccine. CDR3s include the opening cysteine and the closing phenylalanine or tryptophan. The order of the fields is V gene, J gene, D gene, clone size, CDR3 DNA, CDR3 protein. The D gene is left open where the match is weak. Some rows have no size entry. The others give once, few or many, or a class for an expanded clone.

TRBV14	TRBJ2-5	.	.	TGTGCCAGCAGCGCCCGCGTACAAGAGACCCAGTACTTC	CASSARVQETQYF
TRBV7-2	TRBJ1-6	.	.	TGTGCCAGCAGCTTAGCAGGCCCTAATTCACCCCTCCACTTT	CASSLAGPNSPLHF
TRBV19	TRBJ2-5	TRBD1	.	TGTGCCAGTGGGACAGGGGGCTCCGGGGAGACCCAGTACTTC	CASGTGGSGETQYF
TRBV11-2	TRBJ2-3	.	.	TGTGCCAGCAGCTTAGCGGGTGGCGGGGCCACAGATACGCAGTATTTT	CASSLAGGGATDTQYF
TRBV7-2	TRBJ1-4	TRBD1	.	TGTGCCAGCAGCTTTAGGGGGGGACAGGGGGATGAAAAACTGTTTTTT	CASSFRGGQGDEKLFF
TRBV6-1	TRBJ2-5	.	.	TGTGCCAGCAGTGAAGAGCGCATGAGGGGAGAGACCCAGTACTTC	CASSEERMRGETQYF
TRBV29-1	TRBJ1-3	TRBD1	.	TGCAGCGTTTCGGACAGGGTAGGAAACACCATATATTTT	CSVSDRVGNTIYF
TRBV7-3	TRBJ2-2	.	.	TGTGCCAGCAGCCTGCGGGGTCCGACCACCGGGGAGCTGTTTTTT	CASSLRGPTTGELFF
TRBV24-1	TRBJ2-5	.	.	TGTGCCACCGGCAGGGAAGAGACCCAGTACTTC	CATGREETQYF
TRBV5-4	TRBJ1-3	.	few	TGTGCCAGCAGCTTCAGATCCGGAAACACCATATATTTT	CASSFRSGNTIYF
TRBV27	TRBJ2-4	.	.	TGTGCCAGCAGCCCCCTCGCGTCCCGGGCCAAAAACATTCAGTACTTC	CASSPLASRAKNIQYF
TRBV2	TRBJ2-2	.	.	TGTGCCAGCAATCCCTTCCAGAACACCGGGGAGCTGTTTTTT	CASNPFQNTGELFF
TRBV18	TRBJ1-1	TRBD1	.	TGTGCCAGCTATGCGGACAGGGGGCAGGGTGAAGCTTTCTTT	CASYADRGQGEAFF
TRBV5-4	TRBJ2-2	.	.	TGTGCCAGCAGCCAATGGACAAGGGGGAACACCGGGGAGCTGTTTTTT	CASSQWTRGNTGELFF
TRBV5-4	TRBJ1-2	.	.	TGTGCCAGCAGCCACACCTCTTCGGCTAACTATGGCTACACCTTC	CASSHTSSANYGYTF
TRBV29-1	TRBJ2-3	TRBD1	.	TGCAGCGTTGACGGGACAGAAACAGATACGCAGTATTTT	CSVDGTETDTQYF
TRBV12-3/TRBV12-4	TRBJ2-2	.	.	TGTGCCAGCAGTGAAAACACCGGGGAGCTGTTTTTT	CASSENTGELFF
TRBV6-5	TRBJ1-5	.	.	TGTGCCAGCAGCCTCCTGTTCGGGGGCGAGAAGCCCCAGCATTTT	CASSLLFGGEKPQHF
TRBV7-2	TRBJ1-2	TRBD1	.	TGTGCCAGCAGCTCTCAGGGGGCTCTAGAAGGCTACACCTTC	CASSSQGALEGYTF
TRBV6-4	TRBJ2-3	TRBD2	.	TGTGCCAGCAGTGACAGATGGACTAGCGGGGGCCCTGATAGCACAGATACGCAGTATTTT	CASSDRWTSGGPDSTDTQYF
TRBV19	TRBJ2-5	.	.	TGTGCCAGTAGCCACGGTCTCGGAGGTGAGACCCAGTACTTC	CASSHGLGGETQYF
TRBV5-4	TRBJ2-3	TRBD2	.	TGTGCCAGCAGCTTAAACGGGGGGGCATCTGATACGCAGTATTTT	CASSLNGGASDTQYF
TRBV18	TRBJ2-5	.	.	TGTGCCAGCTCACCTCCGGTGGAAGAGACCCAGTACTTC	CASSPPVEETQYF
TRBV5-1	TRBJ1-4	TRBD1	.	TGCGCCAGCAGCTTATCCGGGACAGGGAATGAAAAACTGTTTTTT	CASSLSGTGNEKLFF
TRBV5-6	TRBJ2-4	TRBD2	.	TGTGCCAGCAGCTTGGTTGCTAGCGGGCCGAAAAACATTCAGTACTTC	CASSLVASGPKNIQYF
TRBV18	TRBJ1-5	.	.	TGTGCCAGCTCAGAACAGGGAAGTAAGCCCCAGCATTTT	CASSEQGSKPQHF
TRBV7-8	TRBJ1-2	.	once	TGTGCCAGCAGTTACGGCGCACGCTATGGCTACACCTTC	CASSYGARYGYTF
TRBV7-9	TRBJ2-5	TRBD1	once	TGTGCCAGCAGCTTCACAGGGGCTGGGGAGACCCAGTACTTC	CASSFTGAGETQYF
TRBV6-5	TRBJ1-2	.	.	TGTGCCACTATGACCGGTCCCGACTATGGCTACACCTTC	CATMTGPDYGYTF
TRBV6-5	TRBJ1-2	.	few	TGTGCCAGCAGTTACTCGAGGCGGGTTCATGGCTACACCTTC	CASSYSRRVHGYTF
TRBV5-5	TRBJ2-2	.	.	TGTGCCAGCAGCCTACCGGCGACAGCTAACACCGGGGAGCTGTTTTTT	CASSLPATANTGELFF
TRBV29-1	TRBJ2-3	.	.	TGCAGCGTTGAACCGAGGGACATAAGCACAGATACGCAGTATTTT	CSVEPRDISTDTQYF
TRBV7-9	TRBJ2-1	.	few	TGTGCCAGCAGCTTAGGGCGTTATCCCTACAATGAGCAGTTCTTC	CASSLGRYPYNEQFF
TRBV5-6	TRBJ2-3	TRBD2	.	TGTGCCAGCAGCCCAAGCGGGGGGGCCTGGTTTACAGATACGCAGTATTTT	CASSPSGGAWFTDTQYF
TRBV9	TRBJ2-1	.	.	TGTGCCAGCAGCGTAAAGGGAGAGGTGAACGGTGAGCAGTTCTTC	CASSVKGEVNGEQFF
TRBV29-1	TRBJ2-5	.	.	TGCAGCGCGGATGGGGGTACGGGAGAGACCCAGTACTTC	CSADGGTGETQYF
TRBV11-3	TRBJ1-5	.	.	TGTGCCAGCAGCCTCCGGGTGGAGTGCAATCAGCCCCAGCATTTT	CASSLRVECNQPQHF
TRBV27	TRBJ1-4	.	.	TGTGCCAGCAGTTTATCGAACTACCAAAGAGAAAAACTGTTTTTT	CASSLSNYQREKLFF
TRBV18	TRBJ1-1	.	.	TGTGCCAGCTCACCGGTAGTACAGAACACTGAAGCTTTCTTT	CASSPVVQNTEAFF
TRBV28	TRBJ2-3	TRBD1	.	TGTGCCAGCAACCATGGGGGGACAGGGAGGGCAGATACGCAGTATTTT	CASNHGGTGRADTQYF